What follows describes a single T cell receptor beta chain. Its antigen remains unidentified. These data come from a study of Graves' ophthalmopathy and Graves' hyperthyroidism. Whole-study findings and limits: Discriminating ophthalmopathy from stable hyperthyroidism, a 13-signature model attained a sensitivity of 87.88% and a specificity of around 81%. Blood samples also showed most expanded thyroid clonotypes exceeding 0.001 frequency.

Amplification of TCR beta CDR3 regions used RNA transcripts. RT-PCR with HTBI primers came first, then second-round multiplex PCR. MiXCR, run by TCRdb on the multiplex PCR reads, gives a single entry per CDR3 protein. Of a few hundred thousand distinct CDR3 sequences in the sample, under 40% are singletons; the top ten hold 4% to 5%. V was clipped by 5 bases and J by 0 bases; unmatched bases: 7. Germline values: CDR1 SGHTA, CDR2 FQGNSA. The length of the CDR3 is 16 residues. The receptor was derived from an adult man with Graves' hyperthyroidism. The rearrangement links TRBV7-2 to TRBJ2-4, with 7 bases identical to TRBD2. The sample taken for sequencing was peripheral blood or thyroid tissue (not recorded which). DNA of the CDR3: TGTGCCAGCAGCCCTGGCGGGAGTTCAGCCAAAAACATTCAGTACTTC. Amino acids: CASSPGGSSAKNIQYF.